The present T cell receptor beta chain was sequenced within a study of T cell responses to AZD1222 COVID-19 vaccine. Overall study results and limits: Researchers took repertoire samples only after the peak T cell response had come. The number of AZD1222 recipients seropositive at baseline was only five or six.

Note on this clone: Its cognate antigen is unknown.

Produced via immunoSEQ multiplex PCR; TCRdb's table is partial and in-frame only. This sample has approximately 210,000 clones, with 90% to 95% found just once. The V gene lost 4 bases and the J gene lost 4 bases, with 18 bases spanning the gap. This CDR3 is built from 16 residues. Germline values: CDR1 LNHDA, CDR2 SQIVND (reference sequence). The chain combines TRBV19 with TRBJ2-3, with D maybe TRBD2 (5 bases). The sample here was peripheral blood, taken 28 days after the second dose of the MenACWY control vaccine. The sequence derives from an adult who received the MenACWY meningococcal vaccine as a control. CDR3 bases: TGTGCCAGTAGTACTCAAAGGACTCCCGGCGCAGATACGCAGTATTTT. This codes for CASSTQRTPGADTQYF. Using reference TRBV19 and TRBJ2-3 for the parts outside the CDR3, the full variable domain is DGGITQSPKYLFRKEGQNVTLSCEQNLNHDAMYWYRQDPGQGLRLIYYSQIVNDFQKGDIAEGYSVSREKKESFPLTVTSAQKNPTAFYLCASSTQRTPGADTQYFGPGTRLTVL.